This paragraph covers one T cell receptor beta chain sequence. The sample comes from a study of identifying expanded T cells in peripheral blood. Libraries were prepared by immunoSEQ multiplex PCR; TCRdb keeps only in-frame clonotypes and omits some of them. The sample carries 70,000 to 95,000 clones, 88% recorded once. The sample comprised blood. The receptor's source is a person aged 18 to 70 in good health.

The CDR3 protein is CASSTENSNQPQHF. The CDR3 DNA reads TGTGCCAGCAGTACAGAGAATAGCAATCAGCCCCAGCATTTT. The chain combines TRBV28 with TRBJ1-5, with D uncertain. CDR3 length: 14 amino acids. The germline CDR1 and CDR2 sequences are MDHEN and SYDVKM. Trimming cost V 5 bases and J 0 bases, with 8 bases left between them.